This TCR beta chain is from a study of T cell repertoires and HLA-DP antigens. V was cut by 2 bases and J by 5 bases, with 10 bases left in between. Germline V gene sequence: CDR1 MNHEY, CDR2 SVGAGI. The CDR3 sequence is 14 residues long. Clones were read by immunoSEQ multiplex PCR, and TCRdb kept only the in-frame ones, dropping some. The profile shows about 110,000 clones, 80% to 95% of them singletons. About this clone itself: Its cognate antigen is unknown.

The gene calls are TRBV6-5 and TRBJ1-5; D not resolved. Source material: CD4+ T cells from PBMCs. This TCR derives from a woman aged 18-35 years in good health and CMV-seronegative. DNA of the CDR3: TGTGCCAGCAGTTACCTGGGATGGGATCAGCCCCAGCATTTT. Protein: CASSYLGWDQPQHF.